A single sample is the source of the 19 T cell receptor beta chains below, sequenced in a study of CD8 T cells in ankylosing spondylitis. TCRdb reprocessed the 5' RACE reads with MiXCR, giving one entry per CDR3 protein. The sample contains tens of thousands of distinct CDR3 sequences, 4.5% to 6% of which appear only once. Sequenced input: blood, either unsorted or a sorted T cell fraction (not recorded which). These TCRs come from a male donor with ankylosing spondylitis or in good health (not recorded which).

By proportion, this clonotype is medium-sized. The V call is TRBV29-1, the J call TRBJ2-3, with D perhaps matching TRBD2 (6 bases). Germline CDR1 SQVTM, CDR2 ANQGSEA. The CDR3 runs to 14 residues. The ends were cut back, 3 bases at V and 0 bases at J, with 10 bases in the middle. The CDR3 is CSVEVSGSTDTQYF. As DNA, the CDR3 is TGCAGCGTTGAGGTTAGCGGCAGCACAGATACGCAGTATTTT.

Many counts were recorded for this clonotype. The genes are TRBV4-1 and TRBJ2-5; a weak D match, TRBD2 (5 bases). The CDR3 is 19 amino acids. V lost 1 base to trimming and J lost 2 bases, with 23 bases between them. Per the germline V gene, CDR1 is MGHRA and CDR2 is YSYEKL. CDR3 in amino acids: CASSQARSGTGIVQETQYF. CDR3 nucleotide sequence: TGCGCCAGCAGCCAAGCCCGAAGTGGCACCGGGATAGTTCAAGAGACCCAGTACTTC.

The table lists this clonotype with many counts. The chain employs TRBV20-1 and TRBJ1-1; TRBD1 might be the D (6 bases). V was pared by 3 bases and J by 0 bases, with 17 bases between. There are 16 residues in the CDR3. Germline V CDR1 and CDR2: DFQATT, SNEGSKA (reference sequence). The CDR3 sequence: CSASNGFGGLNTEAFF. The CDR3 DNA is TGCAGTGCTAGTAATGGTTTTGGGGGCTTGAACACTGAAGCTTTCTTT.

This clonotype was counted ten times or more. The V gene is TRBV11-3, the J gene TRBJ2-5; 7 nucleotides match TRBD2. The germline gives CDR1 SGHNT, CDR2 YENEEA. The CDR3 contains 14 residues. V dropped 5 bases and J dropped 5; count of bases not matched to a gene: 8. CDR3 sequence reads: CASSPREGIETQYF. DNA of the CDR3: TGTGCCAGCAGCCCCAGGGAGGGGATCGAGACCCAGTACTTC.

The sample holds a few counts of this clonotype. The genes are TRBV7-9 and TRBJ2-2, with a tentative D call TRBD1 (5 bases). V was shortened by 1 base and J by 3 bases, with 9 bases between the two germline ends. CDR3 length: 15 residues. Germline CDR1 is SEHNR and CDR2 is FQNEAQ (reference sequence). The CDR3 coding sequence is TGTGCCAGCAGCTTAGTGGGGCTCGACACCGGGGAGCTGTTTTTT. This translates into CASSLVGLDTGELFF.

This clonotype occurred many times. CDR3 coding DNA: TGTGCCAGCCACTACAGGCCGGGAACTGAAGCTTTCTTT. It yields the protein CASHYRPGTEAFF. V and J are TRBV7-3 and TRBJ1-1; perhaps TRBD1 as D (5 bases). V was pared by 8 bases and J by 5 bases, with 15 bases between. This CDR3 is 13 amino acids long. Germline V gene lookup returns CDR1 SGHTA and CDR2 FQGTGA.

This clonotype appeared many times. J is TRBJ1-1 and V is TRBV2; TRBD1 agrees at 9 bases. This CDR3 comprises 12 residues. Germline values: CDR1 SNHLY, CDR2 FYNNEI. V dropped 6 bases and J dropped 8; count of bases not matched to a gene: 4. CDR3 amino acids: CASSGTGREAFF. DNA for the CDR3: TGTGCCAGCAGCGGGACAGGGCGGGAAGCTTTCTTT.

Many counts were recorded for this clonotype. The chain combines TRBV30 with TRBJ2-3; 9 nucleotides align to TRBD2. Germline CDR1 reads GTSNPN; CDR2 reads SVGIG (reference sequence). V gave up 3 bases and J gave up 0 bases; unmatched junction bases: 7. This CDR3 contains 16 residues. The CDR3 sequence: CAWSYASGTSTDTQYF. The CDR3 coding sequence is TGTGCCTGGAGCTATGCTAGCGGGACTAGCACAGATACGCAGTATTTT.

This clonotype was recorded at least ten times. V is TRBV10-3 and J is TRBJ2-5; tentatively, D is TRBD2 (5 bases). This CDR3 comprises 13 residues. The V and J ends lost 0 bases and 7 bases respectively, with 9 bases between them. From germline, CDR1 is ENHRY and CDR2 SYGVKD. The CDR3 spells CAISESSGATQYF. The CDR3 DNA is TGTGCCATCAGTGAGTCGAGCGGCGCGACCCAGTACTTC.

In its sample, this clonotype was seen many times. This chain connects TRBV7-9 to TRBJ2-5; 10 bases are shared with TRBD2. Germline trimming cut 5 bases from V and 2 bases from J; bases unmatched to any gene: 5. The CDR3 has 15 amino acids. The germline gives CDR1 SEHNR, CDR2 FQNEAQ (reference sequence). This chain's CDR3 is CASSTGLAEQETQYF. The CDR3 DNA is TGTGCCAGCAGCACCGGACTAGCGGAACAAGAGACCCAGTACTTC.

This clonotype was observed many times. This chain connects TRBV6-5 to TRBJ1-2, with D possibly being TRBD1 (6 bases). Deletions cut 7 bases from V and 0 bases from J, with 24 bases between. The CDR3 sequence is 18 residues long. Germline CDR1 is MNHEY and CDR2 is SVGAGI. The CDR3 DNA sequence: TGTGCCAGCACCTTACTAAGGGGGGGGGCTTCTTCTAACTATGGCTACACCTTC. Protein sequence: CASTLLRGGASSNYGYTF.

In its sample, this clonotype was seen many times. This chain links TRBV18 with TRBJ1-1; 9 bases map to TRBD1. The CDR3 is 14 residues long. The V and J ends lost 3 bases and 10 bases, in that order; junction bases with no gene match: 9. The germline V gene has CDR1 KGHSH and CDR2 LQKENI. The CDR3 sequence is CASSPSGTGSLAFF. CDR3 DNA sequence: TGTGCCAGCTCACCCTCAGGGACAGGGTCGTTAGCTTTCTTT.

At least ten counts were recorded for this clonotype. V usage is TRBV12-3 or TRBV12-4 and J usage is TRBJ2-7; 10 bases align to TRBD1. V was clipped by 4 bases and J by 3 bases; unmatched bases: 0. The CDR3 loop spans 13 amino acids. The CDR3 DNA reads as TGTGCCAGCAGTTGGACAGGGGGCTACGAGCAGTACTTC. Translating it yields CASSWTGGYEQYF.

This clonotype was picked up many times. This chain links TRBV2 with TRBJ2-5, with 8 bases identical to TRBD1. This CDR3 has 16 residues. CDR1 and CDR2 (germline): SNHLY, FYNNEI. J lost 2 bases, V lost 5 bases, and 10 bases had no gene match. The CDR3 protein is CASSPSGGDQQETQYF. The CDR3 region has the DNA TGTGCCAGCAGTCCCTCAGGGGGCGACCAACAAGAGACCCAGTACTTC.

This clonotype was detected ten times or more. The CDR3 coding sequence is TGCGCCAGCAGCCTGGTTTCGGGGACAGTCAGCACCGGGGAGCTGTTTTTT. Translation: CASSLVSGTVSTGELFF. This chain links TRBV5-1 with TRBJ2-2; 7 bases map to TRBD1. Germline CDR1 SGHRS, CDR2 YFSETQ. This CDR3 comprises 17 residues. Unmatched junction bases numbered 13, after V lost 4 bases and J lost 4 bases.

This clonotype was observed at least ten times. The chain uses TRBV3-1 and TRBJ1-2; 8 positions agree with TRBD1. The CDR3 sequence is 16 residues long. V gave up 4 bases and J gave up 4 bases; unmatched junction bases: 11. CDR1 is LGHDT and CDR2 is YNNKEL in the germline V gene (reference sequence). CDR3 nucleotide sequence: TGTGCCAGCAGCCCGATATTCCTTGGACAGGGCTATGGCTACACCTTC. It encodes CASSPIFLGQGYGYTF.

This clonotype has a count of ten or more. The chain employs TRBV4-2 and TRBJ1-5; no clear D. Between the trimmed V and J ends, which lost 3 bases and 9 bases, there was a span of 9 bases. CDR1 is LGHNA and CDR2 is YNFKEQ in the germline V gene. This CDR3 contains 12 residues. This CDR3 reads CASSHPGSPQHF. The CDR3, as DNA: TGTGCCAGCAGCCATCCCGGTTCGCCCCAGCATTTT.

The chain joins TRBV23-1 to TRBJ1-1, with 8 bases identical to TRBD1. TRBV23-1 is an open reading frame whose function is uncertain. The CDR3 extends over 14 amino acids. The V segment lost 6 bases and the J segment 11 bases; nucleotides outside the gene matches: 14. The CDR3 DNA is TGCGCCAGCAGCCCCCGTCGGACAGGGTTTTTTGCTTTCTTT. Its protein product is CASSPRRTGFFAFF.

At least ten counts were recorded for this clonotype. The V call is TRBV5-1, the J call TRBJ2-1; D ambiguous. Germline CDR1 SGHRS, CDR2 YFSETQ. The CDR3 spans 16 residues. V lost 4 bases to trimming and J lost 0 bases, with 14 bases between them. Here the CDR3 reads CASSPTDAASYNEQFF. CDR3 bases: TGCGCCAGCAGCCCTACGGATGCGGCCTCCTACAATGAGCAGTTCTTC.